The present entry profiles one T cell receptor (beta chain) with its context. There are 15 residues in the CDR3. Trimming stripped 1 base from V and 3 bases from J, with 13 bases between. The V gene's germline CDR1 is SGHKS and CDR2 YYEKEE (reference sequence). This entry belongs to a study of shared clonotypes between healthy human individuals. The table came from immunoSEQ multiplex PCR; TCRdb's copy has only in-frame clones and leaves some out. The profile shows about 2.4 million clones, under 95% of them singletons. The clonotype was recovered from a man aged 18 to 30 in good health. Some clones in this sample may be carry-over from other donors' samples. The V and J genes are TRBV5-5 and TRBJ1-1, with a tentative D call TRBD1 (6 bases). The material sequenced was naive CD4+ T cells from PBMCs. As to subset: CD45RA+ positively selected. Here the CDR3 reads CASSLSRGAYTEAFF. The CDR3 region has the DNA TGTGCCAGCAGCTTGAGTCGGGGGGCCTACACTGAAGCTTTCTTT.